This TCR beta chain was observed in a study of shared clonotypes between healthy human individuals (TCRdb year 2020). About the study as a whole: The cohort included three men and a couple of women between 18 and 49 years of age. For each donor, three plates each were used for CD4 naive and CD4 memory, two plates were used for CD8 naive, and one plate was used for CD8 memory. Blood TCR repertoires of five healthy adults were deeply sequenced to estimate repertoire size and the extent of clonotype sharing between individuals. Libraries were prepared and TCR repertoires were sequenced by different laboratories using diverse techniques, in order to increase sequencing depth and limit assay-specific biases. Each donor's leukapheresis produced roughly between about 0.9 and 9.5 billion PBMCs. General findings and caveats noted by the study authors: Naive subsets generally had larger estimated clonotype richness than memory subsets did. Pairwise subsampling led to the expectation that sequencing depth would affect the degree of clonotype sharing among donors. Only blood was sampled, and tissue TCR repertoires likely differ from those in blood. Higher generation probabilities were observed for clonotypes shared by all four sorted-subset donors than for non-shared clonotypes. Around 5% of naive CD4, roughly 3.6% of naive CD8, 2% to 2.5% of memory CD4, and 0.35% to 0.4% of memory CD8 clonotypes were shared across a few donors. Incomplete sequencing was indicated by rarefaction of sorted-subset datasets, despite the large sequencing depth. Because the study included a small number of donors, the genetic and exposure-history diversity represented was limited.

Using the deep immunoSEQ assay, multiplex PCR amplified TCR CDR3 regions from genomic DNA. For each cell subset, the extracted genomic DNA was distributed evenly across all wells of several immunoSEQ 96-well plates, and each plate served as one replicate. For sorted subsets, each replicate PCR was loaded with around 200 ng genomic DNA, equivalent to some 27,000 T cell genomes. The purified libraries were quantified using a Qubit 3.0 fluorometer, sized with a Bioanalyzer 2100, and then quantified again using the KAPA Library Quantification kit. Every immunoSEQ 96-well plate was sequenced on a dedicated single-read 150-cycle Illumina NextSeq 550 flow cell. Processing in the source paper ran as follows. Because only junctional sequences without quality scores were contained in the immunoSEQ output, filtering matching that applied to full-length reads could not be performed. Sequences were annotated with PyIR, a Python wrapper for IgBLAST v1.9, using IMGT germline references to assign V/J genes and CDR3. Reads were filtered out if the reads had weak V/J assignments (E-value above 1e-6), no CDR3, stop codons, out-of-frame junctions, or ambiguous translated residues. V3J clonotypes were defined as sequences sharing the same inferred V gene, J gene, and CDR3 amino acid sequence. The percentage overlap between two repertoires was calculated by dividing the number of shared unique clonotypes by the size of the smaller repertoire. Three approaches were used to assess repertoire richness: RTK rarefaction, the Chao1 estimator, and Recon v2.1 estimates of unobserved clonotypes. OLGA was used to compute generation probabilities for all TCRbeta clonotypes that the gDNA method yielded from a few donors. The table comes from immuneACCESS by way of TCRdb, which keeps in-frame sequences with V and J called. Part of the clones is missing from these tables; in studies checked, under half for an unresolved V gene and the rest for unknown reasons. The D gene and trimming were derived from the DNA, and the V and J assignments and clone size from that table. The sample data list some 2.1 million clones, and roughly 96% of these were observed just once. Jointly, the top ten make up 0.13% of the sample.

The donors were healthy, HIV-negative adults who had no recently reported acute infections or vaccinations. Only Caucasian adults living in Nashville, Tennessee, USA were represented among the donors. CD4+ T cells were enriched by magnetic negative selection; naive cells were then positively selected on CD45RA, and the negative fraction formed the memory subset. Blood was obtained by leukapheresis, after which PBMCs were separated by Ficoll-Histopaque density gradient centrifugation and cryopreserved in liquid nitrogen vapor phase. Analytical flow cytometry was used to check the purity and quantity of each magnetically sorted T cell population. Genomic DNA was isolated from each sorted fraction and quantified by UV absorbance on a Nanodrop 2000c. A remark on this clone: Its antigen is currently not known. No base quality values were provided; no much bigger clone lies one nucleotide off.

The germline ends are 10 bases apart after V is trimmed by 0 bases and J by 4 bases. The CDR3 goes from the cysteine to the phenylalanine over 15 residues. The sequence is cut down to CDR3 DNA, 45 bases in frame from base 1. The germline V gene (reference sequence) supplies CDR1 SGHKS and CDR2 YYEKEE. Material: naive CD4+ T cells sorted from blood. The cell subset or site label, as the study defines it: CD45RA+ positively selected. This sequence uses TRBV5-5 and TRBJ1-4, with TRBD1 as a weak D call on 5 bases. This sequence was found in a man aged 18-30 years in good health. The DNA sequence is TGTGCCAGCAGCTTGGGCGTGGGGGTTAATGAAAAACTGTTTTTT. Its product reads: CASSLGVGVNEKLFF. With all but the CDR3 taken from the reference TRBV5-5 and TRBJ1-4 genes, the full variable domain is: DAGVTQSPTHLIKTRGQQVTLRCSPISGHKSVSWYQQVLGQGPQFIFQYYEKEERGRGNFPDRFSARQFPNYSSELNVNALLLGDSALYLCASSLGVGVNEKLFFGSGTQLSVL.